The sequence of this TCR beta chain was determined in a study of Ad26.COV2.S vaccination and SARS-CoV-2 variants. Study summary: Donor allocation was to the COV1001 Ad26.COV2.S trial arm. Notes on the study in general: Vaccinees reportedly had broad spike-specific CD8+ and CD4+ T cell responses. Placebo and vaccine recipients had non-spike TCR breadth that was similar.

Treatment indicated: approximately 18 received Ad26.COV2.S at low or high dose, single or two shots; about 5 received placebo; per-sample allocation not given. The study sampled participants on day 63 after the first vaccine or placebo injection. Clones were read by immunoSEQ multiplex PCR, and TCRdb kept only the in-frame ones, dropping some. This table has about 480,000 clones, around 90% appearing once. V was shortened by 2 bases and J by 0 bases, with 7 bases between the two germline ends. Germline assignment: CDR1 SGHTA and CDR2 FQGNSA. The CDR3 consists of 15 residues. This clone was observed a few times. As yet, its antigen is unknown.

The chain employs TRBV7-2 and TRBJ2-2, with D unresolved. This sequence was found in a person aged 18-65 years who received the Ad26.COV2.S COVID-19 vaccine or a placebo. Sequenced material: peripheral blood, taken in a trial of Ad26.COV2.S vaccine versus placebo. The CDR3 loop reads CASSLIPTNTGELFF. In DNA, the CDR3 is TGTGCCAGCAGCTTAATCCCTACGAACACCGGGGAGCTGTTTTTT.